The 11 T cell receptor beta chains below come from one sample, sequenced in a study of shared clonotypes between healthy human individuals. Produced via immunoSEQ multiplex PCR; TCRdb's table is partial and in-frame only. The sample contains roughly 2,500,000 clones, 80% to 95% of which appear only once. The sample was naive CD4+ T cells from PBMCs. The sample's subset: CD45RA+ positively selected. Receptors were obtained from a man younger than 30 in good health. Some clones in this sample may be carry-over from other donors' samples.

The gene calls are TRBV7-3 and TRBJ2-5; TRBD2 matches at 11 bases. The assigned J gene may be wrong: the sequence end matches TRBJ2-7 better. Germline V gene data show CDR1 as SGHTA and CDR2 as FQGTGA. This CDR3 region has 16 residues. DNA for the CDR3: TGTGCCAGCAGCTTAGGGACTAGCGGTGGGGGGTACGAGCAGTACTTC. It specifies CASSLGTSGGGYEQYF.

The rearrangement joins TRBV28 to TRBJ2-1; 11 bases are a match to TRBD1. Per the germline V gene, CDR1 is MDHEN and CDR2 is SYDVKM. The junction had 4 bases not matched to a gene; V was cut back by 3 bases and J by 6 bases. This CDR3 has 15 amino acids. CDR3 coding DNA: TGTGCCAGCAGTTTCCAAGGGACAGGGGGCAATGAGCAGTTCTTC. Residues: CASSFQGTGGNEQFF.

This chain uses TRBV5-1 with TRBJ2-2; 7 bases are shared with TRBD2. Germline CDR1 and CDR2: SGHRS and YFSETQ. Trimming took 0 bases from V and 0 from J; bases not matched to a gene: 5. The CDR3 is made up of 17 amino acids. In DNA, the CDR3 is TGCGCCAGCAGCTTGGTAGGGCTAGCGGCGAACACCGGGGAGCTGTTTTTT. It encodes CASSLVGLAANTGELFF.

The chain employs TRBV5-1 and TRBJ1-1, with unresolved D. V was cut by 4 bases and J by 4 bases, with 11 bases left in between. The CDR3 is 13 amino acids. Per the germline V gene, CDR1 is SGHRS and CDR2 is YFSETQ. The CDR3 DNA reads TGCGCCAGCAGCCCGGCGAGGGCCACTGAAGCTTTCTTT. Translating it yields CASSPARATEAFF.

As regards this clone: Additional DNA sequences in this sample encode the identical CDR3. The chain uses TRBV28 and TRBJ2-5; the D gene is possibly TRBD2 (6 bases). The CDR3 consists of 13 residues. Germline CDR1 is MDHEN and CDR2 is SYDVKM. V was cut by 3 bases and J by 2 bases, with 7 bases left in between. The CDR3 DNA follows: TGTGCCAGCAGTTTGGGGACTCAAGAGACCCAGTACTTC. This translates into CASSLGTQETQYF.

The gene calls are TRBV27 and TRBJ2-3; TRBD2 agrees at 10 bases. The CDR3 has 16 residues. Losses at the gene ends were 5 bases for V and 3 bases for J; bases not matched to a gene: 8. CDR1 MNHEY and CDR2 SMNVEV come from the germline V gene (reference sequence). CDR3 sequence: CASSPIAGGLTDTQYF. The CDR3 DNA is TGTGCCAGCAGTCCGATAGCGGGAGGTTTGACAGATACGCAGTATTTT.

The chain employs TRBV13 and TRBJ2-5; 12 positions agree with TRBD2. With V trimmed by 2 bases and J by 1 base, 5 bases remained unmatched. The length of the CDR3 is 17 residues. The germline gives CDR1 PRHDT, CDR2 FYEKMQ (reference sequence). The DNA of the CDR3 is TGTGCCAGCAGCTTAAGACTAGCGGGAGAAGGCCAAGAGACCCAGTACTTC. Protein: CASSLRLAGEGQETQYF. Full variable domain (remainder filled in from reference TRBV13 and TRBJ2-5): AAGVIQSPRHLIKEKRETATLKCYPIPRHDTVYWYQQGPGQDPQFLISFYEKMQSDKGSIPDRFSAQQFSDYHSELNMSSLELGDSALYFCASSLRLAGEGQETQYFGPGTRLLVL.

CDR3 coding DNA: TGTGCCAGCAGCGGTGGCCGGCGGTACAATGAGCAGTTCTTC. Encoded protein: CASSGGRRYNEQFF. This rearrangement joins TRBV9 to TRBJ2-1; no clear D gene. V dropped 3 bases and J dropped 4 bases, with 11 bases sitting between them. This CDR3 comprises 14 residues. Germline CDR1 SGDLS, CDR2 YYNGEE. Combining the CDR3 with reference TRBV9 and TRBJ2-1 gives the whole variable domain DSGVTQTPKHLITATGQRVTLRCSPRSGDLSVYWYQQSLDQGLQFLIQYYNGEERAKGNILERFSAQQFPDLHSELNLSSLELGDSALYFCASSGGRRYNEQFFGPGTRLTVL.

The V and J genes are TRBV5-1 and TRBJ2-5; 9 bases align to TRBD1. CDR1 is SGHRS and CDR2 is YFSETQ in the germline V gene. The CDR3 sequence is 15 residues long. Trimming took 5 bases from V and 3 from J; bases not matched to a gene: 8. This CDR3 reads CASSVMGQGEETQYF. Here the CDR3 DNA reads TGCGCCAGCAGTGTGATGGGACAGGGTGAAGAGACCCAGTACTTC.

The gene calls are TRBV6-5 and TRBJ2-3, with 7 bases matching TRBD2. The CDR3 totals 16 residues. Germline lookup yields CDR1 MNHEY and CDR2 SVGAGI. V lost 3 bases, J lost 1 base, and 7 bases stayed unmatched. This chain's CDR3 is CASSYGGGPGTDTQYF. CDR3 DNA sequence: TGTGCCAGCAGTTATGGGGGAGGGCCGGGCACAGATACGCAGTATTTT.

The chain is built from TRBV6-1 and TRBJ2-6; D gene uncertain. The ends were cut back, 0 bases at V and 0 bases at J, with 12 bases in the middle. This CDR3 region has 18 residues. Germline assignment: CDR1 MNHNS and CDR2 SASEGT. The CDR3 coding sequence is TGTGCCAGCAGTGAAGCGGTAACAGCCCTCTCTGGGGCCAACGTCCTGACTTTC. Amino acid sequence: CASSEAVTALSGANVLTF.